The 26 T cell receptor beta chains below come from one sample, sequenced in a study of T cells in Graves' hyperthyroidism and ophthalmopathy. Amplified regions were TCR beta CDR3 sequences from RNA transcripts. The HTBI primer set drove a first-round RT-PCR of the TCR CDR3. MiXCR, run by TCRdb on the multiplex PCR reads, gives a single entry per CDR3 protein. The table has about 480,000 distinct CDR3 sequences, about 24% seen once; the top ten hold approximately 11%. Sequenced input: blood. These receptors were taken from a woman aged 25 to 39 with Graves' ophthalmopathy.

The chain couples TRBV2 to TRBJ2-5; D may be TRBD1 (6 bases). There are 13 residues in the CDR3. V was pared by 10 bases and J by 0 bases, with 12 bases between. Germline CDR1 is SNHLY and CDR2 is FYNNEI. The chain's CDR3 is CATLQGNQETQYF. As DNA, the CDR3 is TGTGCCACACTACAGGGTAACCAAGAGACCCAGTACTTC.

This clonotype showed up many times. CDR3 protein: CSAAGPRETQYF. For the CDR3, the DNA is TGCAGTGCCGCCGGACCGCGAGAGACCCAGTACTTC. This chain joins TRBV20-1 and TRBJ2-5; D call uncertain. The CDR3 has 12 amino acids. Trimming removed 6 bases from V and 4 bases from J, with 12 bases in between. Germline lookup yields CDR1 DFQATT and CDR2 SNEGSKA (reference sequence).

There are many counts of this clonotype. The chain combines TRBV19 with TRBJ1-2; D is undetermined. The germline gives CDR1 LNHDA, CDR2 SQIVND (reference sequence). V was clipped by 8 bases and J by 4 bases, with 11 bases between them. This CDR3 spans 12 amino acids. The DNA of the CDR3 is TGTGCCAGTTCGCGACTCGGCTATGGCTACACCTTC. This gives the protein CASSRLGYGYTF. The whole variable domain, remainder taken from reference TRBV19 and TRBJ1-2, is DGGITQSPKYLFRKEGQNVTLSCEQNLNHDAMYWYRQDPGQGLRLIYYSQIVNDFQKGDIAEGYSVSREKKESFPLTVTSAQKNPTAFYLCASSRLGYGYTFGSGTRLTVV.

This clonotype was detected many times. This chain links TRBV14 with TRBJ2-1, with D possibly being TRBD1 (5 bases). The CDR3 covers 14 residues. V gave up 1 base and J gave up 8 bases, with 12 bases separating them. Germline V CDR1 and CDR2: SGHDN, FVKESK. The CDR3 loop is CASSQAVRGDEQFF. The CDR3 coding sequence is TGTGCCAGCAGCCAAGCCGTAAGGGGTGATGAGCAGTTCTTC.

This clonotype was seen at least ten times. The rearrangement joins TRBV3-1 to TRBJ1-1, with unresolved D. The V gene lost 3 bases and the J gene lost 8 bases, with 7 bases spanning the gap. Germline assignment: CDR1 LGHDT and CDR2 YNNKEL (reference sequence). The CDR3 is 11 amino acids. Written as DNA, the CDR3 is TGTGCCAGCAGCCATCTACAAGAAGCTTTCTTT. It specifies CASSHLQEAFF.

This clonotype was found many times. The chain recombines TRBV20-1 with TRBJ1-5, with 8 bases identical to TRBD1. The CDR3 runs 16 residues. In germline, CDR1 is DFQATT, CDR2 SNEGSKA (reference sequence). With 5 bases clipped from V and 0 bases from J, the junction kept 9 bases outside the gene matches. CDR3 coding DNA: TGCAGTGCTGGTACGGGACAGGCCTATAGCAATCAGCCCCAGCATTTT. It codes for CSAGTGQAYSNQPQHF.

The V gene is TRBV12-3 or TRBV12-4, the J gene TRBJ1-5; no firm D call. This CDR3 has 15 residues. V lost 5 bases and J 11 bases, leaving 22 bases between the germline ends. Here the CDR3 reads CASSPSLDLRVAQHF. CDR3 sequence (DNA): TGTGCCAGCAGTCCCTCGCTTGACCTAAGGGTAGCCCAGCATTTT.

The chain employs TRBV11-1 and TRBJ2-2; unclear D gene. Germline values: CDR1 SGHAT, CDR2 FQDESV (reference sequence). The V end was cut by 5 bases, the J end by 1 base, with 11 bases between. The CDR3 totals 15 residues. CDR3 in DNA: TGTGCCAGCAGCCCAGCACGTGGGAACACCGGGGAGCTGTTTTTT. Its translation: CASSPARGNTGELFF.

At least ten counts were recorded for this clonotype. V gene TRBV19 combines with J gene TRBJ1-5, with D hard to call. This CDR3 is built from 11 residues. Deletions cut 6 bases from V and 8 bases from J, with 8 bases between. Germline V gene lookup returns CDR1 LNHDA and CDR2 SQIVND (reference sequence). As DNA, the CDR3 is TGTGCCAGTAGGCGGGGTGAGCCCCAGCATTTT. It translates to CASRRGEPQHF.

The CDR3 DNA is TGCGCCAGCAGCTTGCCGGCCGAAGAGACCCAGTACTTC. This gives the protein CASSLPAEETQYF. V and J are TRBV5-1 and TRBJ2-5; D remains unclear. The germline V gene has CDR1 SGHRS and CDR2 YFSETQ. This CDR3 has 13 residues. The V and J ends lost 1 base and 3 bases respectively, with 7 bases between them.

Comments on this clonotype: This sequence may be a read error, since a much larger clone differs from it by one base. The chain joins TRBV27 to TRBJ2-7, with D possibly TRBD1 on 6 matching bases. This CDR3 region has 15 residues. V was cut by 6 bases and J by 2 bases, with 17 bases left in between. CDR1 MNHEY and CDR2 SMNVEV come from the germline V gene (reference sequence). The CDR3, as DNA: TGTGCCAGCAGACGAGCCCCGGACAGCCCCTACGAGCAGTACTTC. It encodes CASRRAPDSPYEQYF.

Ten or more counts support this clonotype. The chain recombines TRBV28 with TRBJ1-2; 7 bases agree with TRBD1. This CDR3 spans 14 amino acids. V shed 5 bases, J shed 8 bases, and the junction held 11 bases outside the gene matches. CDR1 is MDHEN, CDR2 SYDVKM, per germline. The CDR3 DNA is TGTGCCAGCAGTCACCGGGACAGAGTAGGCGGCTACACCTTC. This encodes CASSHRDRVGGYTF.

This rearrangement joins TRBV12-3 or TRBV12-4 to TRBJ1-1; D remains ambiguous. This CDR3 is 13 amino acids long. Trimming pared 7 bases from V and 4 bases from J, leaving 13 bases between. CDR3 sequence: CASTLSVGTEAFF. CDR3 nucleotides: TGTGCCAGCACTCTCTCGGTGGGCACTGAAGCTTTCTTT.

This clonotype came up many times. The V gene is TRBV11-2, the J gene TRBJ2-7; 16 bases map to TRBD2. This CDR3 has 16 amino acids. V gave up 7 bases and J gave up 3 bases; unmatched junction bases: 6. Germline V CDR1 and CDR2: SGHAT, FQNNGV. CDR3 amino acids: CASTPGLAGGGYEQYF. The CDR3 region has the DNA TGTGCCAGCACCCCGGGACTAGCGGGGGGGGGCTACGAGCAGTACTTC.

This clonotype was detected ten times or more. The chain carries TRBV19 and TRBJ1-5; D is uncertain. The CDR3 has 16 residues. Between the trimmed V and J ends, which lost 1 base and 0 bases, there was a span of 10 bases. Germline CDR1 and CDR2: LNHDA and SQIVND (reference sequence). CDR3 nucleotides: TGTGCCAGTAGTATAGTATACAGAGATAGCAATCAGCCCCAGCATTTT. It codes for CASSIVYRDSNQPQHF.

The table lists this clonotype with many counts. The CDR3 protein is CASSYSNDRGGMLRTEAFF. The DNA of the CDR3 is TGTGCCAGCAGTTACTCGAATGACAGGGGGGGTATGTTACGCACTGAAGCTTTCTTT. The chain links TRBV6-2 or TRBV6-3 to TRBJ1-1, with 9 nucleotides matching TRBD1. Trimming at V came to 0 bases and at J to 4 bases, leaving 15 bases not matched to a gene. The CDR3 length is 19 residues. CDR1 and CDR2 (germline): MNHEY, SVGEGT.

The chain employs TRBV12-3 or TRBV12-4 and TRBJ1-2; no firm D call. V lost 7 bases to trimming and J lost 4 bases, with 16 bases between them. This CDR3 has 14 residues. CDR3 protein: CASTPARHSYGYTF. In DNA, the CDR3 is TGTGCCAGCACCCCGGCCCGGCACTCCTATGGCTACACCTTC.

This clonotype was seen ten or more times. J is TRBJ1-2 and V is TRBV12-3 or TRBV12-4; 9 nucleotides align to TRBD1. The CDR3 spans 14 residues. Trimming took 3 bases from V and 2 from J; bases not matched to a gene: 1. Here the CDR3 reads CASSFTGGNYGYTF. In nucleotides, the CDR3 is TGTGCCAGCAGTTTCACAGGGGGCAACTATGGCTACACCTTC.

The rearrangement links TRBV6-1 to TRBJ1-1; possible D gene TRBD1, 6 bases. Germline V CDR1 and CDR2: MNHNS, SASEGT. The length of the CDR3 is 15 residues. V was cut by 6 bases and J by 2 bases, with 16 bases left in between. CDR3 sequence (DNA): TGTGCCAGCAGAACTCCGGGACAATACAACACTGAAGCTTTCTTT. The encoded protein is CASRTPGQYNTEAFF.

At least ten counts were recorded for this clonotype. This chain uses TRBV11-1 with TRBJ1-1, with 8 bases that match TRBD1. The V gene's germline CDR1 is SGHAT and CDR2 FQDESV (reference sequence). This CDR3 comprises 14 residues. J gave up 3 bases and V 2 bases, and 2 bases lay outside the gene matches. In DNA, the CDR3 is TGTGCCAGCAGCTTAATGGGACAGGACACTGAAGCTTTCTTT. Translated: CASSLMGQDTEAFF.

The chain joins TRBV6-5 to TRBJ1-1; D is unresolved. CDR1 and CDR2 from the germline V gene are MNHEY and SVGAGI. The CDR3 spans 14 residues. Trimming shortened V by 2 bases and J by 3 bases, and 10 bases separated the two germline ends. The CDR3 is CASSYGSWDTEAFF. The CDR3 DNA follows: TGTGCCAGCAGTTACGGGAGCTGGGACACTGAAGCTTTCTTT.

This clonotype came up many times. The chain recombines TRBV6-2 or TRBV6-3 with TRBJ2-6; tentatively, D is TRBD1 (5 bases). Germline V lookup: CDR1 MNHEY, CDR2 SVGEGT. The CDR3 has 15 amino acids. Trimming shortened V by 2 bases and J by 2 bases, and 7 bases separated the two germline ends. The DNA of the CDR3 is TGTGCCAGCAGTTACGAAGGGGCTGGGGCCAACGTCCTGACTTTC. Residues: CASSYEGAGANVLTF.

This clonotype was recorded once. The CDR3 reads CAIREDITNTGELFF. The CDR3 bases are TGTGCCATCAGGGAAGACATAACGAACACCGGGGAGCTGTTTTTT. This sequence joins TRBV10-3 and TRBJ2-2; no definite D call. V lost 6 bases to trimming and J lost 0 bases, with 11 bases between them. Per the germline V gene, CDR1 is ENHRY and CDR2 is SYGVKD. CDR3 length equals 15 residues.

V usage is TRBV3-1 and J usage is TRBJ1-2; 7 nucleotides align to TRBD1. Trimming removed 1 base from V and 6 bases from J; junction bases left unmatched: 5. This CDR3 comprises 14 residues. Looked up from germline, CDR1 is LGHDT and CDR2 is YNNKEL (reference sequence). The CDR3 bases are TGTGCCAGCAGCCAAGTCGGGACAGATCATGGCTACACCTTC. The encoded protein is CASSQVGTDHGYTF.

This clonotype was counted ten times or more. The V call is TRBV5-1, the J call TRBJ2-7; D is possibly TRBD1 (5 bases). Germline CDR1 reads SGHRS; CDR2 reads YFSETQ. The CDR3 consists of 15 residues. V gave up 3 bases and J gave up 0 bases, with 13 bases separating them. Written as DNA, the CDR3 is TGCGCCAGCAGCTGGAGCGCGGACACCTCCTACGAGCAGTACTTC. It yields the protein CASSWSADTSYEQYF.

The sample holds many counts of this clonotype. The rearrangement joins TRBV28 to TRBJ2-7; 7 bases are a match to TRBD1. Germline values: CDR1 MDHEN, CDR2 SYDVKM. Trimming cost V 5 bases and J 6 bases; bases outside gene matches: 13. CDR3 length equals 15 residues. CDR3 coding DNA: TGTGCCAGCAGTCGCCCCCGTGAGGGGGCGGGCGAGCAGTACTTC. The encoded protein is CASSRPREGAGEQYF.